This T cell receptor beta chain was profiled in a study of OX40 agonist ivuxolimab in advanced cancers. Sequenced by immunoSEQ multiplex PCR; TCRdb stores in-frame clones only, minus some. Here the sample spans about 48,000 clones, approximately 84% being singletons. Per the germline V gene, CDR1 is LNHDA and CDR2 is SQIVND (reference sequence). This CDR3 spans 15 amino acids. Between the trimmed V and J ends, which lost 6 bases and 0 bases, there was a span of 12 bases. Source: CD4+ or CD8+ T cells sorted from blood, taken in a trial of the OX40 agonist ivuxolimab. This chain joins TRBV19 and TRBJ2-1; D remains unclear. The origin of this receptor is an adult with an advanced solid tumor such as melanoma, head and neck, liver or kidney cancer. CDR3 residues: CASSGQASSYNEQFF. DNA of the CDR3: TGTGCCAGTAGCGGCCAGGCGAGCTCCTACAATGAGCAGTTCTTC.